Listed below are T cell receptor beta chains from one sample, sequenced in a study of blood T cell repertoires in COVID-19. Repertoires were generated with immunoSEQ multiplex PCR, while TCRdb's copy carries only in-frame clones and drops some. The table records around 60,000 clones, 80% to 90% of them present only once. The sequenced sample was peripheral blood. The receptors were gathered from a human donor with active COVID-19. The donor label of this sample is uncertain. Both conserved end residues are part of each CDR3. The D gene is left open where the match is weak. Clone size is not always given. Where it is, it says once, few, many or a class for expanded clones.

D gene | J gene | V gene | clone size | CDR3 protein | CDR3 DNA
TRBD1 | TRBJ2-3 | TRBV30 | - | CAWRRGPGTDTQYF | TGTGCCTGGAGGAGGGGGCCAGGCACAGATACGCAGTATTTT
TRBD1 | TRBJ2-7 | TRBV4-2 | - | CASSQPPGTGSGEQYF | TGTGCCAGCAGCCAACCCCCCGGGACAGGGTCTGGAGAGCAGTACTTC
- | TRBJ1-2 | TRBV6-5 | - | CASSYSTRLRDYGYTF | TGTGCCAGCAGTTACTCGACACGGCTGCGAGACTATGGCTACACCTTC
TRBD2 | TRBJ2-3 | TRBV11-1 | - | CASSRRTSGRGDTQYF | TGTGCCAGCAGCCGCAGGACTAGCGGTCGTGGAGATACGCAGTATTTT
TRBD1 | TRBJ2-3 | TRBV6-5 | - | CASARDRLTDTQYF | TGTGCCAGCGCCCGGGACAGACTCACAGATACGCAGTATTTT
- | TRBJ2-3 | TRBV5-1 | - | CASSLEGAGTQYF | TGCGCCAGCAGCTTGGAAGGGGCAGGTACGCAGTATTTT
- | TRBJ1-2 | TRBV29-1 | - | CSVEGRTGYGYTF | TGCAGCGTTGAGGGTCGGACGGGATATGGCTACACCTTC
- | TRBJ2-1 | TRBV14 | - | CASSTRIRTGNEQFF | TGTGCCAGCAGCACCCGTATACGAACAGGGAACGAGCAGTTCTTC
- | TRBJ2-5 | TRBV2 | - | CASSLQETQYF | TGTGCCAGCAGTCTACAAGAGACCCAGTACTTC
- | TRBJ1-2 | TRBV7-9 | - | CASSLVGSHGYTF | TGTGCCAGCAGCTTAGTCGGGTCTCATGGCTACACCTTC
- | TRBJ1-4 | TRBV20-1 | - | CSQRVNEKLFF | TGCAGTCAGAGGGTTAATGAAAAACTGTTTTTT
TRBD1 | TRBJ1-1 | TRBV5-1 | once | CASSLTTGGLNTEAFF | TGCGCCAGCAGCTTAACGACAGGGGGTCTGAACACTGAAGCTTTCTTT
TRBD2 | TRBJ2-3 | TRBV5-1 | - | CASSLRTSGIRGPTDTQYF | TGCGCCAGCAGCTTGCGAACTAGCGGGATACGGGGACCCACAGATACGCAGTATTTT
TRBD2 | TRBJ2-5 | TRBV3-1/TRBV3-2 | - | CASKGTSGGSKGRETQYF | TGTGCCAGCAAGGGGACTAGCGGGGGAAGTAAGGGAAGAGAGACCCAGTACTTC
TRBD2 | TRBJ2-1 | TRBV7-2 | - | CASSLEGGPQFF | TGTGCCAGCAGCTTAGAGGGAGGGCCGCAGTTCTTC
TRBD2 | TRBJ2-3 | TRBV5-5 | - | CASSLPAGGPKGTDTQYF | TGTGCCAGCAGCTTGCCAGCGGGGGGGCCAAAGGGAACAGATACGCAGTATTTT
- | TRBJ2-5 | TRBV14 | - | CASSPIPTFLKETQYF | TGTGCCAGCAGCCCGATCCCTACCTTCCTAAAAGAGACCCAGTACTTC
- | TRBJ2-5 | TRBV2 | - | CASNRRAGQETQYF | TGTGCCAGCAACCGGAGGGCGGGCCAAGAGACCCAGTACTTC
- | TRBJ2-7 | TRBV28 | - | CASSLGAGNEQYF | TGTGCCAGCAGTTTGGGGGCAGGGAACGAGCAGTACTTC
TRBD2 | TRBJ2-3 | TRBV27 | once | CASSLTQGSGRADTQYF | TGTGCCAGCAGTTTAACCCAGGGGAGCGGGAGGGCAGATACGCAGTATTTT
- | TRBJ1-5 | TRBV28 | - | CASRGHLKNQPQHF | TGTGCCAGCAGGGGGCACCTTAAGAATCAGCCCCAGCATTTT
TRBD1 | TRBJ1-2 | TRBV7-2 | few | CASSSQGEYYGYTF | TGTGCCAGCAGTTCGCAGGGGGAGTACTATGGCTACACCTTC
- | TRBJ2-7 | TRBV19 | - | CASSINRSPYEQYF | TGTGCCAGTAGTATTAACAGATCGCCCTACGAGCAGTACTTC
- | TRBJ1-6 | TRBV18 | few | CASSPSFNSPLHF | TGTGCCAGCTCACCTTCCTTTAATTCACCCCTCCACTTT
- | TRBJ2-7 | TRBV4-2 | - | CASSQEAPSEQYF | TGTGCCAGCAGCCAAGAGGCCCCCAGCGAGCAGTACTTC
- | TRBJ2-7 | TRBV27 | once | CASSVDSYEQYF | TGTGCCAGCAGTGTAGACAGCTACGAGCAGTACTTC
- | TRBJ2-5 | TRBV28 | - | CASSLYGPDRGGETQYF | TGTGCCAGCAGTTTGTATGGCCCGGACCGCGGAGGGGAGACCCAGTACTTC
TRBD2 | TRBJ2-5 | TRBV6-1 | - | CASSEAGGGVQETQYF | TGTGCCAGCAGTGAAGCGGGCGGGGGGGTCCAAGAGACCCAGTACTTC